This is a list of T cell receptor beta chains from one sample in a study of cytomegalovirus exposure and HLA in healthy donors. Assay used: immunoSEQ multiplex PCR; TCRdb lists only in-frame clones, some missing. The repertoire holds 150,000 to 200,000 clones, about 80% seen once, with approximately 7% in the top ten. The sample comprised PBMCs. These receptor sequences come from a man aged 18 to 29 in good health and CMV-seropositive. CDR3s include the opening cysteine and the closing phenylalanine or tryptophan. The D gene is left open where the match is weak. Clone size, where shown, is once, few, many, or a class for clones that have expanded.

clone_size j_call d_call v_call cdr3_nt cdr3_aa
NA TRBJ2-3 NA TRBV5-4 TGTGCCAGCAGCTCGGACAGAAGCACAGATACGCAGTATTTT CASSSDRSTDTQYF
NA TRBJ2-5 NA TRBV5-6 TGTGCCAGCAGCTCCGACTTACAAGAGACCCAGTACTTC CASSSDLQETQYF
NA TRBJ2-2 TRBD1 TRBV19 TGTGCCAGCAGACAGGGGGCGGCCACCGGGGAGCTGTTTTTT CASRQGAATGELFF
NA TRBJ2-7 TRBD2 TRBV6-1 TGTGCCAGCAGGACTAGCGGCTACGAGCAGTACTTC CASRTSGYEQYF
NA TRBJ1-5 NA TRBV28 TGTGCCAGCAGTTCCGGGGGAGGGAAACAGCCCCAGCATTTT CASSSGGGKQPQHF
NA TRBJ2-3 TRBD2 TRBV28 TGTGCCAGCAGTTCCTTGACTAGCGGGAGGTATGGAGATACGCAGTATTTT CASSSLTSGRYGDTQYF
NA TRBJ2-1 TRBD2 TRBV7-9 TGTGCCAGCAGCTGGACTAGCGGGAGTCAGAATGAGCAGTTCTTC CASSWTSGSQNEQFF
NA TRBJ2-1 TRBD2 TRBV28 TGTGCCACCCTATTTCTAGCGGGAGCCAATGAGCAGTTCTTC CATLFLAGANEQFF
NA TRBJ2-3 TRBD1 TRBV27 TGTGCCAGCAGTCTCCCTGGGGACAGTTTGGATACGCAGTATTTT CASSLPGDSLDTQYF
once TRBJ1-4 NA TRBV29-1 TGCAGCGTCTATGCCCAAAAACTGTTTTTT CSVYAQKLFF
NA TRBJ2-5 TRBD1 TRBV29-1 TGCAGCGTTGACGAGGGGGCGAAGTCGAACTTC CSVDEGAKSNF
NA TRBJ2-7 NA TRBV27 TGTGCCAGCAGTTTATGGGGCACCTCTGGTTCCGAGCAGTACTTC CASSLWGTSGSEQYF
NA TRBJ2-1 TRBD2 TRBV18 TGTGCCAGCTCAGGGACTAGCGGGGATGAGCAGTTCTTC CASSGTSGDEQFF
NA TRBJ1-1 NA TRBV4-1 TGCGCCAGCAGCCAAGTATACGAGGTCCGATCAAGAGCTGAAGCTTTCTTT CASSQVYEVRSRAEAFF
NA TRBJ2-2 NA TRBV21-1 TGTGCCAGCAGCATCCCACCAGACAGGGGGCGGACCGGGGAGCTGTTTTTT CASSIPPDRGRTGELFF
once TRBJ1-3 NA TRBV6-5 TGTGCCAGCAGTTACGGACAGCCCTCTGGAAACACCATATATTTT CASSYGQPSGNTIYF
NA TRBJ2-7 NA TRBV4-3 TGCGCCAGCAGCCTATCTGGGGGCGGGCAGTACTTC CASSLSGGGQYF
NA TRBJ2-1 TRBD1 TRBV9 TGTGCCAGCAGCGCCCGACAGGGCTATGAGCAGTTCTTC CASSARQGYEQFF
NA TRBJ2-1 NA TRBV4-3 TGCGCCAGCAGCCAAGATAGAGCCCCCCCGAACAATGAGCAGTTCTTC CASSQDRAPPNNEQFF
once TRBJ1-4 NA TRBV7-2 TGTGCCAGCACCTCAGGAACAACTAATGAAAAACTGTTTTTT CASTSGTTNEKLFF
NA TRBJ2-3 TRBD2 TRBV30 TGTGCCGGCGGGACTAGCGGGTCATACACAGATACGCAGTATTTT CAGGTSGSYTDTQYF
NA TRBJ2-5 NA TRBV7-9 TGTGCCAGCAGCTTAGGTTTAGCGGACCAAGAGACCCAGTACTTC CASSLGLADQETQYF
NA TRBJ2-1 NA TRBV9 TGTGCCAGCAGCGGCGGCGGGGTAGAGCAGTTCTTC CASSGGGVEQFF
many TRBJ2-1 NA TRBV5-4 TGTGCCAGCAGCTTGGCTGGCGGGGATTACAATGAGCAGTTCTTC CASSLAGGDYNEQFF
NA TRBJ1-5 TRBD1 TRBV30 TGTGCCTGGAGTGCCGCGAGGGACAGTAATAGCAATCAGCCCCAGCATTTT CAWSAARDSNSNQPQHF
NA TRBJ2-7 NA TRBV30 TGTGCCTGGAGTGCAGCCAGGTACGAGCAGTACTTC CAWSAARYEQYF
NA TRBJ2-3 NA TRBV4-3 TGCGCCAGCAGCCAAGATGCGGGGTACACAGATACGCAGTATTTT CASSQDAGYTDTQYF
NA TRBJ2-1 NA TRBV7-9 TGTGCCAGCAGCTTGGAGGAGGGTTGGGGGAATGAGCAGTTCTTC CASSLEEGWGNEQFF
few TRBJ1-1 NA TRBV7-2 TGTGCCAGCAGCTTATCTGACGGGAGTGAAGCTTTCTTT CASSLSDGSEAFF
NA TRBJ2-2 NA TRBV6-1 TGTGCCAGCAGTGAGAGGAGGGGGAACACCGGGGAGCTGTTTTTT CASSERRGNTGELFF
NA TRBJ1-2 NA TRBV5-6 TGTGCCAGCAGCGGCGGAGGGGTTAAAATCTATGGCTACACCTTC CASSGGGVKIYGYTF
NA TRBJ2-1 TRBD1 TRBV27 TGTGCCAGCAGTTCCGGAGACAGGGGAATTTACAATGAGCAGTTCTTC CASSSGDRGIYNEQFF
NA TRBJ2-7 NA TRBV11-2 TGTGCCAGCAGCTTAGATAGGGGGTCCCTCTACGAGCAGTACTTC CASSLDRGSLYEQYF
NA TRBJ2-2 NA TRBV7-6 TGTGCCAGCAGTCTCCGGAACACCGGGGAGCTGTTTTTT CASSLRNTGELFF
NA TRBJ2-6 NA TRBV19 TGTGCCAGTAGTATCGCGTCTGGGGCCAACGTCCTGACTTTC CASSIASGANVLTF
NA TRBJ2-7 TRBD2 TRBV5-1 TGCGCCAGCAGCCCGACTAGCGGAACCTACGAGCAGTACTTC CASSPTSGTYEQYF
NA TRBJ2-7 TRBD1 TRBV6-5 TGTGCCAGCAGTAACCAGGGGGCCCGGACGTGGGAGCAGTACTTC CASSNQGARTWEQYF
NA TRBJ2-6 NA TRBV6-1 TGTGCCAGCAGTGAATCACAGGGTGGGGCCAACGTCCTGACTTTC CASSESQGGANVLTF
NA TRBJ1-2 NA TRBV28 TGTGCCAGTAATTCAGGGTTAAGTAGCTATGGCTACACCTTC CASNSGLSSYGYTF
few TRBJ1-5 NA TRBV6-1 TGTGCCAGCAGTGAAGCGGACAGTAGCAATCAGCCCCAGCATTTT CASSEADSSNQPQHF
NA TRBJ2-7 NA TRBV13 TGTGCCAGCAGCTTAGGGTCCGGCGGCTCCTACGAGCAGTACTTC CASSLGSGGSYEQYF
NA TRBJ2-5 TRBD2 TRBV5-4 TGTGCCAGCAGCCCCCAGGGTAGCGGGAGTCATGAGACCCAGTACTTC CASSPQGSGSHETQYF
NA TRBJ2-5 TRBD1 TRBV6-5 TGTGCCAGCAGTAAACAGGGGGCCGGGGAGACCCAGTACTTC CASSKQGAGETQYF
NA TRBJ1-5 NA TRBV28 TGTGCCAGCAGTTTAGATTTGGCCGATAGCAATCAGCCCCAGCATTTT CASSLDLADSNQPQHF
NA TRBJ2-5 TRBD2 TRBV5-1 TGCGCCAGCAGCTTGGGGGGGACTAGCGGCCAAGAGACCCAGTACTTC CASSLGGTSGQETQYF
NA TRBJ2-3 TRBD1 TRBV11-2 TGTGCCAGCAGCCCACGGACAGGGAGGGATACGCAGTATTTT CASSPRTGRDTQYF